This TCR beta chain emerged from a study of neurological immune-mediated disorders. Unsorted libraries were derived from 2 million PBMCs stored at -80 C. The cDNA was generated through 5'RACE incorporating 10-nucleotide random UMIs. TCRdb reprocessed the 5' RACE reads with MiXCR, giving one entry per CDR3 protein. Here the sample spans fewer than 85,000 distinct CDR3 sequences, approximately 5% being singletons. Trimming cost V 4 bases and J 0 bases; bases outside gene matches: 14. CDR1 and CDR2 (germline): SGHKS, YYEKEE (reference sequence). CDR3 length: 19 residues. This clonotype was counted ten times or more. Its specificity is unknown. Broader study findings: The repertoires of 18 of 34 multiple sclerosis patients fell into one related-CDR3 cluster (a possible signature) under phylogenetic grouping. Association of the multiple sclerosis repertoire cluster with clinical or MRI features was not observed for any feature.

The chain has TRBV5-5 and TRBJ2-3; 10 nucleotides align to TRBD2. The sample consisted of PBMCs. The clonotype was recovered from a woman in her 70s with multiple sclerosis. CDR3 nucleotide sequence: TGTGCCAGCAGCCGCCGCTCGGGACTAGCGAGCTCTAGCACAGATACGCAGTATTTT. It translates to CASSRRSGLASSSTDTQYF.